Listed below are T cell receptor beta chains from one sample, sequenced in a study of blood T cell repertoires in COVID-19. Using immunoSEQ multiplex PCR, the repertoire was profiled, and TCRdb retains in-frame clones only, with some absent. The repertoire holds a few hundred thousand clones, with roughly 80% as singletons. Sequencing was performed on peripheral blood. The receptors here all came from a woman in her sixties with acute or convalescent COVID-19. Each CDR3 is given without its conserved first and last residue. Where a row states a size, it is once, few, many or the class of an expanded clone; other rows omit it.

v_gene	abundance	j_gene	CDR3aa
TRBV6-5	-	TRBJ2-5	ASRETGGETQY
TRBV27	-	TRBJ2-7	ASSLYGTASFEQY
TRBV28	few	TRBJ1-5	ASTEVRVWNNQPQH
TRBV5-6	-	TRBJ1-1	ASSLDGRLNTEAF
TRBV4-2	-	TRBJ2-1	ASSQVSLGGNNEQF
TRBV16	-	TRBJ1-2	ASGKQGRNYGYT
TRBV5-1	-	TRBJ2-5	ASSNLAGALQETQY
TRBV7-9	-	TRBJ2-2	ASRPRDRGVTGELF
TRBV5-1	-	TRBJ1-5	ASSLAPLGSNQPQH
TRBV6-5	few	TRBJ2-2	ASSRNTGELF
TRBV6-5	-	TRBJ1-1	ASRTGGAGTEAF
TRBV7-2	-	TRBJ1-4	ASSENFEEKLF
TRBV23-1	-	TRBJ2-6	ASILLTQGANVLT
TRBV11-2	-	TRBJ1-1	ASSDNRGPRTEAF
TRBV7-8	few	TRBJ1-3	ASSLSGTGIGNTIY
TRBV6-1	-	TRBJ2-7	ASSEVLTQNYEQY
TRBV18	-	TRBJ1-4	ASSPDRVSEKLF
TRBV5-1	-	TRBJ2-3	ASSLADTTTDTQY